Shown below are 20 T cell receptor beta chains from a single sample sequenced in a study of T cells in Graves' hyperthyroidism and ophthalmopathy. TCR beta CDR3 sequences were amplified from RNA transcripts. Carried out on the TCR CDR3, a first-round RT-PCR used the HTBI primer set. TCRdb re-called the multiplex PCR reads with MiXCR, one entry per CDR3 protein. The sample yields 130,000 to 150,000 distinct CDR3 sequences, less than 25% seen once. The sequenced material came from blood. These receptors were obtained from a woman aged 50 to 60 with Graves' hyperthyroidism that later progressed to Graves' ophthalmopathy.

This clonotype came up many times. This rearrangement joins TRBV3-1 to TRBJ2-3; 11 bases are a match to TRBD2. Trimming took 4 bases from V and 2 from J; bases not matched to a gene: 2. CDR1 and CDR2 from the germline V gene are LGHDT and YNNKEL (reference sequence). This CDR3 contains 15 residues. DNA for the CDR3: TGTGCCAGCAGCCGACTAGCGGGGACCACAGATACGCAGTATTTT. This translates into CASSRLAGTTDTQYF.

In its sample, this clonotype was seen many times. This chain uses TRBV7-8 with TRBJ2-1, with D uncertain. CDR1 is SGHVS and CDR2 is FQNEAQ in the germline V gene. Trimming removed 3 bases from V and 8 bases from J, with 14 bases in between. This CDR3 contains 14 residues. In DNA form, the CDR3 reads TGTGCCAGCAGCTTCCGTCCATCATTCCATGAGCAGTTCTTC. It codes for CASSFRPSFHEQFF.

The sample holds many counts of this clonotype. V gene TRBV29-1 combines with J gene TRBJ2-7; TRBD2 agrees at 7 bases. Germline V gene data show CDR1 as SQVTM and CDR2 as ANQGSEA. The CDR3 has 14 residues. Trimming at V came to 7 bases and at J to 0 bases, leaving 9 bases not matched to a gene. The CDR3 bases are TGCAGCGCACTAACGGGCGGGAGCTCCTACGAGCAGTACTTC. It yields the protein CSALTGGSSYEQYF.

This clonotype was counted only a few times. The rearrangement joins TRBV6-1 to TRBJ2-3, with 10 bases that match TRBD2. The V gene's germline CDR1 is MNHNS and CDR2 SASEGT. This CDR3 has 16 residues. J gave up 3 bases and V 1 base, and 4 bases lay outside the gene matches. CDR3 nucleotide sequence: TGTGCCAGCAGTGAAGGGCCTAGCGGGGGAACAGATACGCAGTATTTT. Translation gives CASSEGPSGGTDTQYF.

This clonotype was picked up many times. V usage is TRBV27 and J usage is TRBJ1-1; 8 positions agree with TRBD1. The junction had 22 bases not matched to a gene; V was cut back by 7 bases and J by 9 bases. The CDR3 contains 17 residues. The germline CDR1 and CDR2 sequences are MNHEY and SMNVEV (reference sequence). As DNA, the CDR3 is TGTGCCAGCAACCATGCCTGGGCAGGGGGCGACACAGCACAAGCTTTCTTT. Translation: CASNHAWAGGDTAQAFF.

This chain uses TRBV5-1 with TRBJ1-5, with D perhaps matching TRBD1 (6 bases). V lost 2 bases, J lost 0 bases, and 15 bases lay in between. The germline gives CDR1 SGHRS, CDR2 YFSETQ. CDR3 length equals 17 residues. The CDR3 region has the DNA TGCGCCAGCAGCTTAGGGGGGGACATATATAGCAATCAGCCCCAGCATTTT. It translates to CASSLGGDIYSNQPQHF.

This clonotype was found many times. The chain is built from TRBV5-1 and TRBJ2-3; unclear D gene. The germline V gene has CDR1 SGHRS and CDR2 YFSETQ. This CDR3 region has 14 residues. V was shortened by 4 bases and J by 0 bases, with 9 bases between the two germline ends. In nucleotides, the CDR3 is TGCGCCAGCAGCAGCAAGGTTAGCACAGATACGCAGTATTTT. Its protein is CASSSKVSTDTQYF.

This clonotype was observed many times. The rearrangement joins TRBV11-1 to TRBJ2-7, with D perhaps matching TRBD1 (5 bases). The CDR3 extends over 12 amino acids. Germline assignment: CDR1 SGHAT and CDR2 FQDESV (reference sequence). The V end was cut by 5 bases, the J end by 5 bases, with 10 bases between. CDR3 sequence (DNA): TGTGCCAGCAGCCGGACAATAAACGAGCAGTACTTC. Translating it yields CASSRTINEQYF.

This clonotype was recorded at least ten times. The chain employs TRBV2 and TRBJ1-5; 7 positions agree with TRBD1. Germline CDR1 is SNHLY and CDR2 is FYNNEI. V was pared by 4 bases and J by 0 bases, with 3 bases of the junction left unmatched. The CDR3 is made up of 15 amino acids. The CDR3 here is CASSGQGYSNQPQHF. The DNA of the CDR3 is TGTGCCAGCAGTGGACAGGGCTATAGCAATCAGCCCCAGCATTTT.

This chain uses TRBV2 with TRBJ1-1, with unresolved D. CDR3 length equals 13 residues. Trimming stripped 9 bases from V and 2 bases from J, with 13 bases between. CDR1 and CDR2 (germline): SNHLY, FYNNEI. As DNA, the CDR3 is TGTGCCAGGGGATTAAAGAAAAACACTGAAGCTTTCTTT. Protein product: CARGLKKNTEAFF.

The rearrangement joins TRBV28 to TRBJ2-7; either TRBD1 or TRBD2 may fit D (6 bases each). This CDR3 is 15 amino acids long. Germline CDR1 MDHEN, CDR2 SYDVKM. Trimming removed 5 bases at V and 4 bases at J, with 18 bases between. CDR3 region: CASSVTRGGRYEQYF. CDR3 coding DNA: TGTGCCAGCAGTGTCACCAGGGGAGGACGGTACGAGCAGTACTTC.

This sequence joins TRBV12-3 or TRBV12-4 and TRBJ1-5, with unresolved D. The CDR3 contains 12 residues. V shed 8 bases and J shed 3 bases, with 8 bases lying between them. Written as DNA, the CDR3 is TGTGCCAGCCGGGCCCCCAATCAGCCCCAGCATTTT. Translated: CASRAPNQPQHF.

This clonotype was seen at least ten times. This chain uses TRBV7-8 with TRBJ2-7, with 10 bases that match TRBD2. This CDR3 has 16 amino acids. J gave up 4 bases and V 5 bases, and 11 bases lay outside the gene matches. The V gene's germline CDR1 is SGHVS and CDR2 FQNEAQ. CDR3 in amino acids: CASSPLAGDVLYEQYF. The DNA for the CDR3 is TGTGCCAGCAGCCCGCTAGCGGGAGATGTCTTGTACGAGCAGTACTTC.

This clonotype was counted many times. The chain employs TRBV27 and TRBJ1-5; the D gene is possibly TRBD1 (5 bases). CDR1 and CDR2 from the germline V gene are MNHEY and SMNVEV (reference sequence). Trimming shortened V by 6 bases and J by 4 bases, and 19 bases separated the two germline ends. The CDR3 has 16 amino acids. DNA of the CDR3: TGTGCCAGCAGCCCTGCCCAGGTGGGGGTTAATCAGCCCCAGCATTTT. This codes for CASSPAQVGVNQPQHF.

The chain is built from TRBV5-1 and TRBJ1-4; D uncertain. V lost 4 bases to trimming and J lost 3 bases, with 13 bases between them. This CDR3 has 15 amino acids. The germline gives CDR1 SGHRS, CDR2 YFSETQ. CDR3 nucleotide sequence: TGCGCCAGCAGCAAGAGGAACGGGTCTAATGAAAAACTGTTTTTT. This gives the protein CASSKRNGSNEKLFF.

The rearrangement joins TRBV24-1 to TRBJ2-4; 9 bases are a match to TRBD2. Trimming at V came to 4 bases and at J to 8 bases, leaving 11 bases not matched to a gene. The germline gives CDR1 KGHDR, CDR2 SFDVKD. The CDR3 runs 16 residues. As DNA, the CDR3 is TGTGCCACCAGTGAACCACTAGCGGGCCAGAAGGACATTCAGTACTTC. Its protein is CATSEPLAGQKDIQYF.

This clonotype was counted ten times or more. This rearrangement joins TRBV2 to TRBJ2-7; D is perhaps TRBD1 or TRBD2 (5 bases each). Germline loops: CDR1 SNHLY, CDR2 FYNNEI. With 10 bases removed from V and 4 bases from J, the gap between germline ends came to 20 bases. The CDR3 is 14 residues long. CDR3 nucleotide sequence: TGTGCCACGAAGTGGGACGCCCGTATGTACGAGCAGTACTTC. It translates to CATKWDARMYEQYF.

This clonotype was picked up many times. The rearrangement joins TRBV4-1 to TRBJ2-3; unclear D gene. This CDR3 spans 15 amino acids. Trimming removed 4 bases from V and 1 base from J, with 12 bases in between. Germline V gives CDR1 MGHRA, CDR2 YSYEKL. The CDR3 is CASSLEQPRTDTQYF. Here the CDR3 DNA reads TGCGCCAGCAGCCTCGAACAGCCACGCACAGATACGCAGTATTTT.

The DNA for the CDR3 is TGTGCCAGCAGCCCACAAGGACAGGGGGCATATGGCTACACCTTC. This encodes CASSPQGQGAYGYTF. The V gene is TRBV9, the J gene TRBJ1-2, with 11 nucleotides matching TRBD1. J was trimmed by 5 bases and V by 4 bases; bases with no gene match: 7. Germline V gene data show CDR1 as SGDLS and CDR2 as YYNGEE. This CDR3 is built from 15 residues.

In its sample, this clonotype was seen many times. This sequence joins TRBV28 and TRBJ1-1; TRBD1 aligns across 10 bases. With 4 bases clipped from V and 2 bases from J, the junction kept 4 bases outside the gene matches. The CDR3 extends over 15 amino acids. Germline CDR1 is MDHEN and CDR2 is SYDVKM. This CDR3 is CASSSTGGGNTEAFF. CDR3 bases: TGTGCCAGCAGTTCGACAGGGGGCGGCAACACTGAAGCTTTCTTT.